The clone carrying this TCR beta chain was observed a single time. The CDR3 loop spans 15 amino acids. Germline V CDR1 and CDR2: KGHSH, LQKENI. V dropped 3 bases and J dropped 7; count of bases not matched to a gene: 7. Autoimmune disease history or systemic immunosuppression led to patients being barred. The data were obtained in a study of OX40 agonist ivuxolimab in advanced cancers. Method: immunoSEQ multiplex PCR; TCRdb's copy keeps in-frame clones and lacks some. The sample has 60,000 to 80,000 clones, over 75% seen once. This sequence was found in an adult with an advanced solid tumor such as melanoma, head and neck, liver or kidney cancer. The V and J genes are TRBV18 and TRBJ2-1, with TRBD2 identical over 9 bases. The material was CD4+ or CD8+ T cells sorted from blood, obtained in a trial of the OX40 agonist ivuxolimab. CDR3 bases: TGTGCCAGCTCACCGGGACTAGCCGCAACAAATGAGCAGTTCTTC. Translated: CASSPGLAATNEQFF. The full variable domain, its missing parts supplied by reference TRBV18 and TRBJ2-1, is NAGVMQNPRHLVRRRGQEARLRCSPMKGHSHVYWYRQLPEEGLKFMVYLQKENIIDESGMPKERFSAEFPKEGPSILRIQQVVRGDSAAYFCASSPGLAATNEQFFGPGTRLTVL.